These 19 T cell receptor beta chains came from one sample sequenced in a study of Ad26.COV2.S vaccination and SARS-CoV-2 variants. Sample treatment: some 19 received Ad26.COV2.S at low or high dose, single or two shots; several received placebo; per-sample allocation not given. Samples analyzed were those drawn on day 63 after the first vaccine or placebo injection. The method was immunoSEQ multiplex PCR; TCRdb's version includes in-frame clones alone and lacks a portion of them. Here the sample spans approximately 360,000 clones, around 82% being singletons. Sequencing was performed on peripheral blood, taken in a trial of Ad26.COV2.S vaccine versus placebo. These receptors were collected from a person aged 18-65 years who received the Ad26.COV2.S COVID-19 vaccine or a placebo.

This clone was detected only a few times. The chain is built from TRBV2 and TRBJ1-2, with a weak D call TRBD1 (5 bases). CDR1 is SNHLY, CDR2 FYNNEI, per germline. CDR3 length equals 12 residues. V gave up 10 bases and J gave up 8 bases, with 17 bases separating them. CDR3 nucleotide sequence: TGTGCCATCATCGTTACAGGTCTGGGCTACACCTTC. As protein: CAIIVTGLGYTF.

On this clone itself: The same CDR3 also results from other DNA sequences found in this sample. The chain combines TRBV7-2 with TRBJ2-6; weak D call: TRBD2 (5 bases). The CDR3 runs 15 residues. V gave up 3 bases and J gave up 2 bases, with 8 bases separating them. Germline V gene sequence: CDR1 SGHTA, CDR2 FQGNSA. CDR3 sequence reads: CASSFGGAGANVLTF. The CDR3 coding sequence is TGTGCCAGCAGCTTTGGAGGTGCTGGGGCCAACGTCCTGACTTTC.

This clone was counted a single time. V is TRBV29-1 and J is TRBJ2-7; 7 bases are shared with TRBD1. The CDR3 covers 12 residues. CDR1 is SQVTM and CDR2 is ANQGSEA in the germline V gene. The V and J ends lost 7 bases and 7 bases, in that order; junction bases with no gene match: 10. CDR3 residues: CSAWTGLGEQYF. The CDR3, as DNA: TGCAGCGCCTGGACAGGTCTTGGGGAGCAGTACTTC.

The chain is built from TRBV24-1 and TRBJ1-1, with 8 bases matching TRBD1. Germline CDR1 is KGHDR and CDR2 is SFDVKD. This CDR3 is built from 19 residues. Trimming at V came to 3 bases and at J to 2 bases, leaving 16 bases not matched to a gene. Written as DNA, the CDR3 is TGTGCCACCAGTGATCGTAACCCGGACAGGGCTACCCCAAACACTGAAGCTTTCTTT. It yields the protein CATSDRNPDRATPNTEAFF.

The V and J genes are TRBV7-8 and TRBJ2-1; 10 nucleotides line up with TRBD1. Germline V lookup: CDR1 SGHVS, CDR2 FQNEAQ. J gave up 9 bases and V 1 base, and 9 bases lay outside the gene matches. CDR3 length equals 16 residues. CDR3 sequence: CASSLGQGAGISEQFF. The CDR3 DNA follows: TGTGCCAGCAGCTTAGGACAGGGGGCAGGAATAAGTGAGCAGTTCTTC.

In this sample, this clone turned up a few times. The sample has other DNA sequences that encode this CDR3 too. The genes are TRBV19 and TRBJ1-1, with 7 nucleotides matching TRBD1. V shed 4 bases and J 1 base; nucleotides not matched to a gene: 0. CDR3 length: 13 residues. In germline, CDR1 is LNHDA, CDR2 SQIVND (reference sequence). CDR3: CASSTGGNTEAFF. DNA of the CDR3: TGTGCCAGTAGTACAGGGGGGAACACTGAAGCTTTCTTT.

The CDR3 DNA follows: TGCGCCAGCAGCCAAGGCAGGAACTCTGGAAACACCATATATTTT. Its translation is CASSQGRNSGNTIYF. The chain links TRBV4-1 to TRBJ1-3; no clear D gene. Germline loops: CDR1 MGHRA, CDR2 YSYEKL. The CDR3 loop spans 15 amino acids. With 1 base removed from V and 0 bases from J, the gap between germline ends came to 7 bases.

The chain links TRBV5-5 to TRBJ2-7; 9 nucleotides align to TRBD2. The CDR3 spans 14 residues. V dropped 2 bases and J dropped 4; count of bases not matched to a gene: 4. Germline assignment: CDR1 SGHKS and CDR2 YYEKEE (reference sequence). The CDR3: CASSFSGSFYEQYF. Here the CDR3 DNA reads TGTGCCAGCAGCTTTAGCGGGAGTTTTTACGAGCAGTACTTC.

This clone appeared a few times. The chain combines TRBV7-9 with TRBJ2-7; no firm D call. This CDR3 spans 11 amino acids. Trimming left V 5 bases short and J 2 bases short, with 4 bases between. Germline V gene lookup returns CDR1 SEHNR and CDR2 FQNEAQ (reference sequence). The CDR3 loop is CASSAAYEQYF. As DNA, the CDR3 is TGTGCCAGCAGCGCTGCCTACGAGCAGTACTTC.

This rearrangement joins TRBV14 to TRBJ1-2, with TRBD1 matching over 7 bases. Germline assignment: CDR1 SGHDN and CDR2 FVKESK. This CDR3 region has 13 residues. J gave up 9 bases and V 0 bases, and 4 bases lay outside the gene matches. This CDR3 reads CASSQEGGASYTF. As DNA, the CDR3 is TGTGCCAGCAGCCAAGAAGGGGGCGCGAGCTACACCTTC.

The chain employs TRBV18 and TRBJ2-1, with D perhaps matching TRBD1 or TRBD2 (5 bases each). The V end was cut by 2 bases, the J end by 9 bases, with 20 bases between. Per the germline V gene, CDR1 is KGHSH and CDR2 is LQKENI. The CDR3 has 16 amino acids. The CDR3 region is CASSPDPGTARAEQFF. As DNA, the CDR3 is TGTGCCAGCTCACCAGACCCCGGGACCGCCCGTGCTGAGCAGTTCTTC.

The V call is TRBV13, the J call TRBJ1-1; 7 nucleotides agree with TRBD1. The germline gives CDR1 PRHDT, CDR2 FYEKMQ (reference sequence). CDR3 length: 15 amino acids. The J segment lost 1 base and the V segment lost 5 bases, leaving 7 bases of the junction unmatched. CDR3 DNA: TGTGCCAGCAGCGGCCCCGGGACAGAGAACACTGAAGCTTTCTTT. Translation gives CASSGPGTENTEAFF.

The chain carries TRBV11-1 and TRBJ2-7, with D unresolved. Per the germline V gene, CDR1 is SGHAT and CDR2 is FQDESV (reference sequence). This CDR3 has 12 residues. V was shortened by 5 bases and J by 8 bases, with 13 bases between the two germline ends. CDR3 amino acids: CASSQGIPQQYF. CDR3 bases: TGTGCCAGCAGCCAAGGGATCCCCCAGCAGTACTTC.

This clone was detected a few times. CDR3 in amino acids: CASSRFLPPYEQYF. For the CDR3, the DNA is TGCGCCAGCAGTAGGTTCCTACCTCCCTACGAGCAGTACTTC. The chain uses TRBV10-1 and TRBJ2-7, with D unresolved. From germline, CDR1 is WNHNN and CDR2 SYGVQD (reference sequence). Trimming shortened V by 5 bases and J by 2 bases, and 13 bases separated the two germline ends. The CDR3 length is 14 residues.

The rearrangement joins TRBV6-5 to TRBJ1-1; D possibly corresponds to TRBD1 (5 bases). Germline-derived CDR1 and CDR2 are MNHEY and SVGAGI. V dropped 2 bases and J dropped 5 bases, with 12 bases sitting between them. CDR3 length equals 14 residues. CDR3 DNA: TGTGCCAGCAGTTACCGGGGGGTCGGGACTGAAGCTTTCTTT. Amino acid sequence: CASSYRGVGTEAFF.

This clone was counted ten times or more. The V and J genes are TRBV6-2 or TRBV6-3 and TRBJ2-7; 15 nucleotides align to TRBD2. With 5 bases clipped from V and 9 bases from J, the junction kept 5 bases outside the gene matches. The length of the CDR3 is 14 residues. Germline V gene lookup returns CDR1 MNHEY and CDR2 SVGEGT. In nucleotides, the CDR3 is TGTGCCAGCAGTGGACTAGCGGGAGGGCGAAGGCAGTACTTC. Its translation: CASSGLAGGRRQYF.

The chain employs TRBV19 and TRBJ1-2; D gene uncertain. V shed 1 base and J shed 8 bases, with 14 bases lying between them. Germline V gives CDR1 LNHDA, CDR2 SQIVND (reference sequence). The CDR3 covers 14 residues. This CDR3 reads CASSIVRVRSGYTF. The CDR3 DNA reads TGTGCCAGTAGTATAGTCCGGGTAAGAAGCGGCTACACCTTC.

The CDR3 loop reads CASSQAAEAFF. The CDR3 DNA follows: TGTGCCAGCAGCCAAGCCGCTGAAGCTTTCTTT. The chain recombines TRBV3-1 (or the pseudogene TRBV3-2) with TRBJ1-1; D gene unclear. Germline-derived CDR1 and CDR2 are LGHDT and YNNKEL (reference sequence). This CDR3 is 11 amino acids long. The ends were cut back, 1 base at V and 6 bases at J, with 3 bases in the middle.

This sequence joins TRBV27 and TRBJ2-1; D gene uncertain. The germline V and J ends were trimmed by 6 bases and 9 bases, with 18 bases remaining between them. In germline, CDR1 is MNHEY, CDR2 SMNVEV (reference sequence). The CDR3 extends over 14 amino acids. The CDR3 bases are TGTGCCAGCAGCCCTGGCGTCTTGTTGAGTGAGCAGTTCTTC. Amino acid sequence: CASSPGVLLSEQFF.